Described below is a single T cell receptor (beta chain) sequence and its context. These data come from a study of cytomegalovirus exposure and HLA in healthy donors. Vbeta (60) and Jbeta (13) primers were used in the PCR. Sequenced by immunoSEQ multiplex PCR; TCRdb stores in-frame clones only, minus some. The table shows about 130,000 clones, with over 9.5% occurring only once. CDR3 length: 16 amino acids. Germline V lookup: CDR1 LNHDA, CDR2 SQIVND (reference sequence). The V gene lost 3 bases and the J gene lost 8 bases, with 19 bases spanning the gap. The clonotype was recovered from a woman aged 18-29 years in good health and CMV-seropositive. The sequenced material came from PBMCs. The chain links TRBV19 to TRBJ2-2, with a possible D match to TRBD2 (6 bases). CDR3: CASSISSGPRGGELFF. The CDR3 nucleotides read TGTGCCAGTAGTATCAGTAGCGGACCCAGAGGAGGGGAGCTGTTTTTT.